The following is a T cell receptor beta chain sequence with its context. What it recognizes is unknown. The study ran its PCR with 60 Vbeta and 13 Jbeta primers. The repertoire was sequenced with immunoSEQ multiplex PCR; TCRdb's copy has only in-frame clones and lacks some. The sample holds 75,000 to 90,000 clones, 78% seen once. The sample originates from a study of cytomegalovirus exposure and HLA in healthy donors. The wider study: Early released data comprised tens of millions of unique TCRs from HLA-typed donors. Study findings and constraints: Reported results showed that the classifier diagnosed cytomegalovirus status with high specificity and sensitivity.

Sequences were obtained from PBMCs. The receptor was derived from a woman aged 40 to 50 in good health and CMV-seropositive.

The CDR3 sequence: CASNRAQYF. In DNA form, the CDR3 reads TGTGCCAGCAACAGAGCGCAGTATTTT. The chain combines TRBV6-1 with TRBJ2-3; D not certain. Germline V gene sequence: CDR1 MNHNS, CDR2 SASEGT. Trimming pared 7 bases from V and 10 bases from J, leaving 6 bases between. The CDR3 is 9 amino acids.